These 6 T cell receptor beta chains were sequenced from one sample in a study of cytotoxic CD8 clonotypes in ibrutinib-treated CLL. Some clones are missing from TCRdb's copy, which holds only in-frame ones; the method was immunoSEQ multiplex PCR. The table shows some 85,000 clones, with 77% occurring only once. The specimen comprised PBMCs, sampled after 24 months of ibrutinib treatment. Receptors originate from a human donor with chronic lymphocytic leukemia.

The chain carries TRBV6-6 and TRBJ1-2, with D unclear. This CDR3 is built from 11 residues. Trimming removed 6 bases at V and 2 bases at J, with 4 bases between. Germline V gene data show CDR1 as MNHNY and CDR2 as SVGAGI (reference sequence). For the CDR3, the DNA is TGTGCCAGCAGCCTGAACTATGGCTACACCTTC. Encoded protein: CASSLNYGYTF.

This chain connects TRBV7-2 to TRBJ1-2; D is unclear. V lost 1 base to trimming and J lost 5 bases, with 5 bases between them. CDR1 is SGHTA and CDR2 is FQGNSA in the germline V gene. The CDR3 covers 12 residues. The CDR3 sequence is CASSLDGYGYTF. Written as DNA, the CDR3 is TGTGCCAGCAGCTTAGACGGGTATGGCTACACCTTC.

The chain links TRBV6-6 to TRBJ2-7, with a possible D match to TRBD2 (6 bases). The length of the CDR3 is 14 residues. V gave up 8 bases and J gave up 1 base, with 15 bases separating them. The germline V gene has CDR1 MNHNY and CDR2 SVGAGI (reference sequence). The CDR3 region has the DNA TGTGCCAGCGCAATAACGGGAGCTTCCTACGAGCAGTACTTC. This encodes CASAITGASYEQYF.

The genes are TRBV28 and TRBJ1-2; TRBD1 might be the D (6 bases). The CDR3 is made up of 14 amino acids. Trimming took off 7 bases at V and 1 base at J, with 13 bases between the two ends. Germline V gene sequence: CDR1 MDHEN, CDR2 SYDVKM. The CDR3 coding sequence is TGTGCCAGCACCTTAGGGGGGAGTAACTATGGCTACACCTTC. It yields the protein CASTLGGSNYGYTF.

The chain recombines TRBV6-1 with TRBJ1-6; TRBD1 matches 7 bases. This CDR3 spans 14 amino acids. Germline-derived CDR1 and CDR2 are MNHNS and SASEGT. V lost 4 bases to trimming and J lost 7 bases; unmatched junction nucleotides: 4. CDR3 protein: CASSAGTDNSPLHF. In DNA form, the CDR3 reads TGTGCCAGCAGTGCAGGGACAGACAATTCACCCCTCCACTTT.

This chain uses TRBV4-1 with TRBJ2-5; 13 bases agree with TRBD2. In germline, CDR1 is MGHRA, CDR2 YSYEKL. The CDR3 totals 15 residues. Unmatched junction bases numbered 3, after V lost 3 bases and J lost 5 bases. DNA of the CDR3: TGCGCCAGCAGCCAGGGACTAGCGGGAATCGAGACCCAGTACTTC. Protein product: CASSQGLAGIETQYF.